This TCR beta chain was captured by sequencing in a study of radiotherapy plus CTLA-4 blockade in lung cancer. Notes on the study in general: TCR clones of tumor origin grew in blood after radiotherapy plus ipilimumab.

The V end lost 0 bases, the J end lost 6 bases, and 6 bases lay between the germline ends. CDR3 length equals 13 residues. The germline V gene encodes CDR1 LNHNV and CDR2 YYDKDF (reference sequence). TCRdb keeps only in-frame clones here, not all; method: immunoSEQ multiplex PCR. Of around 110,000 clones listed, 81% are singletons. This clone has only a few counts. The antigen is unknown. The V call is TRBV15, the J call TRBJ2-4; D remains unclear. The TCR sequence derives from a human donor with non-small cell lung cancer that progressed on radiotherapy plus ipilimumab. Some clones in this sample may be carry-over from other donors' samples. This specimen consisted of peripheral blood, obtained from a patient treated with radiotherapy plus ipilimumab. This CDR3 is CATSREPVNIQYF. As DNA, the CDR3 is TGTGCCACCAGCAGAGAACCAGTAAACATTCAGTACTTC.